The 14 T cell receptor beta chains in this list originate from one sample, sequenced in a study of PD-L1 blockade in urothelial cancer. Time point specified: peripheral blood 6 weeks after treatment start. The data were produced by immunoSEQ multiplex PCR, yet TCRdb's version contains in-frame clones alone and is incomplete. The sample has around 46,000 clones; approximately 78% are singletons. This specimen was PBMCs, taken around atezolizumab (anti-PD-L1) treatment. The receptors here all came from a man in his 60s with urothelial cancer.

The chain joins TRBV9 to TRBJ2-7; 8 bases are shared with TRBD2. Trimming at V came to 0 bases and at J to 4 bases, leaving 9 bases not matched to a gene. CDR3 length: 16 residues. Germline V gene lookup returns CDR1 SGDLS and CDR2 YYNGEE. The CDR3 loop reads CASSVAGTGGTYEQYF. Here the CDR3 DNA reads TGTGCCAGCAGCGTAGCGGGAACGGGGGGGACTTACGAGCAGTACTTC.

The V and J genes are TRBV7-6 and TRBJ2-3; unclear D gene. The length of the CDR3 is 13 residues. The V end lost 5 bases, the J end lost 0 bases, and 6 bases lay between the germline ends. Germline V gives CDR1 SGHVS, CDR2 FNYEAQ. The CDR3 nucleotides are TGTGCCAGCAGCATATTGAGCACAGATACGCAGTATTTT. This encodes CASSILSTDTQYF.

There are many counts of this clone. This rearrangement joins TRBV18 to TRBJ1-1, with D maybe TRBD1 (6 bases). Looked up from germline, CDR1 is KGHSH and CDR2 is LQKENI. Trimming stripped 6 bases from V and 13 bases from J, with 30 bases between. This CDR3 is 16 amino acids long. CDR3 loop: CASSTTSAQGMGWGFF. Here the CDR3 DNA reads TGTGCCAGCTCCACGACCTCGGCCCAGGGGATGGGATGGGGTTTCTTT.

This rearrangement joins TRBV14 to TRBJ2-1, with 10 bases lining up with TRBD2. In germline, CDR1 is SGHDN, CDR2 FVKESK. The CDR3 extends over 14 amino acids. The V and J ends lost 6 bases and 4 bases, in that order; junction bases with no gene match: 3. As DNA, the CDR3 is TGTGCCAGCAGGCCACTAGCGGGATACAATGAGCAGTTCTTC. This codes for CASRPLAGYNEQFF. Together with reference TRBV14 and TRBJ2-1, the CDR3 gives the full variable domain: EAGVTQFPSHSVIEKGQTVTLRCDPISGHDNLYWYRRVMGKEIKFLLHFVKESKQDESGMPNNRFLAERTGGTYSTLKVQPAELEDSGVYFCASRPLAGYNEQFFGPGTRLTVL.

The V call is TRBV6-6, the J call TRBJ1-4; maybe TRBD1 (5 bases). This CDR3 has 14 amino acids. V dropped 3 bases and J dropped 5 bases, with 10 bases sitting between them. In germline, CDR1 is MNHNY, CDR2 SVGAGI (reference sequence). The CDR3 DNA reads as TGTGCCAGCAGTTATGGTAGACAGAATGAAAAACTGTTTTTT. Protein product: CASSYGRQNEKLFF.

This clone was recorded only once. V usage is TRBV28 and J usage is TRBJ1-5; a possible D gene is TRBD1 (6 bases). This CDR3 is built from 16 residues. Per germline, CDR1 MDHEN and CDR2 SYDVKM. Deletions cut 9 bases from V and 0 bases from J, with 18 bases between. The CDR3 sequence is CASGPNRAISNQPQHF. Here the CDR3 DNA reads TGTGCCAGTGGCCCCAACAGGGCCATTAGCAATCAGCCCCAGCATTTT.

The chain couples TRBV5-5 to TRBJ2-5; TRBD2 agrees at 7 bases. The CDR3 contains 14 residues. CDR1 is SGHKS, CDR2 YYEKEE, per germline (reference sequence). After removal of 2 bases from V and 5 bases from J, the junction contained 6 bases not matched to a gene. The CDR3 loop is CASSFLGGGETQYF. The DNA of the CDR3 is TGTGCCAGCAGCTTTCTTGGGGGAGGGGAGACCCAGTACTTC.

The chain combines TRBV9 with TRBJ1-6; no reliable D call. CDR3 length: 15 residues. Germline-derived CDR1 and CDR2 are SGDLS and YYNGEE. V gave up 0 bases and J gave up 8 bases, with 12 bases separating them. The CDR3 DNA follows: TGTGCCAGCAGCGTAGATGCGGGCGGTGATTCACCCCTCCACTTT. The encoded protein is CASSVDAGGDSPLHF.

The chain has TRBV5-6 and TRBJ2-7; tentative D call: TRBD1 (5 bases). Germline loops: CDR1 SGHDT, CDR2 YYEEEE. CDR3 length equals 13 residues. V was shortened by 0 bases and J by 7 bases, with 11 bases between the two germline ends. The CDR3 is CASSLAPAGEQYF. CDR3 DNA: TGTGCCAGCAGCTTGGCCCCAGCAGGGGAGCAGTACTTC.

CDR3: CAISESDSYYEQYF. CDR3 coding DNA: TGTGCCATCAGTGAGTCAGACAGTTACTACGAGCAGTACTTC. This chain links TRBV10-3 with TRBJ2-7; weak D call: TRBD1 (5 bases). The CDR3 spans 14 residues. Germline V gene data show CDR1 as ENHRY and CDR2 as SYGVKD. V gave up 0 bases and J gave up 3 bases, with 9 bases separating them.

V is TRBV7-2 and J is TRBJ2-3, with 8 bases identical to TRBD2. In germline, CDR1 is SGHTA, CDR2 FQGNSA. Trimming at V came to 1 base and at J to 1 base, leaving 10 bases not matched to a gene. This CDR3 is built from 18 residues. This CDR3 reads CASSLGASGLFGTDTQYF. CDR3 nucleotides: TGTGCCAGCAGCTTAGGCGCTAGCGGGTTGTTTGGCACAGATACGCAGTATTTT.

The CDR3 coding sequence is TGTGCCAGCAGTCCCCGATTAGGCAGGCAAGAGACCCAGTACTTC. Translated, it gives CASSPRLGRQETQYF. J is TRBJ2-5 and V is TRBV11-2; D gene ambiguous. The V gene lost 6 bases and the J gene lost 2 bases, with 16 bases spanning the gap. The CDR3 length is 15 residues. Per germline, CDR1 SGHAT and CDR2 FQNNGV.

The CDR3 here is CASRLQGGGYTF. In DNA form, the CDR3 reads TGTGCCAGTAGACTACAGGGCGGGGGCTACACCTTC. The chain uses TRBV19 and TRBJ1-2; D may be TRBD1 (6 bases). V was shortened by 6 bases and J by 8 bases, with 13 bases between the two germline ends. From germline, CDR1 is LNHDA and CDR2 SQIVND (reference sequence). This CDR3 contains 12 residues.

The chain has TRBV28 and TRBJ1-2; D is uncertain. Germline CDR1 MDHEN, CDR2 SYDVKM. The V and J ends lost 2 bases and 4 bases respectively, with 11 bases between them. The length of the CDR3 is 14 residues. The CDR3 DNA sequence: TGTGCCAGCAGTTTAGAGGGAACGGCCTATGGCTACACCTTC. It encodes CASSLEGTAYGYTF.